The 23 T cell receptor beta chains given below trace back to one sample, sequenced in a study of technical replicates of blood from a handful of donors. Assay: immunoSEQ multiplex PCR; the TCRdb copy retains only in-frame clones and omits some. This table has 65,000 to 95,000 clones, around 90% appearing once. The source material was T cells isolated from PBMCs. The source is a human donor in good health.

The chain is built from TRBV5-1 and TRBJ1-2; D perhaps matches TRBD1 (6 bases). The CDR3 loop spans 14 amino acids. Deletions cut 0 bases from V and 4 bases from J, with 10 bases between. Germline V gene sequence: CDR1 SGHRS, CDR2 YFSETQ. CDR3 sequence: CASSLDREGYGYTF. The CDR3 DNA is TGCGCCAGCAGCTTGGACAGGGAGGGCTATGGCTACACCTTC.

This chain uses TRBV19 with TRBJ1-1, with D unclear. The CDR3 runs 12 residues. The germline gives CDR1 LNHDA, CDR2 SQIVND (reference sequence). V lost 4 bases and J 4 bases, leaving 7 bases between the germline ends. The CDR3 loop is CASSTYSTEAFF. The DNA of the CDR3 is TGTGCCAGTAGTACGTACAGCACTGAAGCTTTCTTT.

This clone was picked up one time. The V and J genes are TRBV28 and TRBJ2-3; 8 nucleotides agree with TRBD1. V shed 5 bases and J 4 bases; nucleotides not matched to a gene: 5. The CDR3 has 14 amino acids. Germline V gene lookup returns CDR1 MDHEN and CDR2 SYDVKM. The CDR3 is CASSPGQGPDTQYF. The DNA for the CDR3 is TGTGCCAGCAGTCCCGGACAGGGTCCAGATACGCAGTATTTT.

The CDR3 DNA reads TGTGCCAGCAGCCACCAGGGACAGGGGGCGCAAGATACGCAGTATTTT. Its translation is CASSHQGQGAQDTQYF. The rearrangement joins TRBV13 to TRBJ2-3; 12 nucleotides match TRBD1. J gave up 5 bases and V 5 bases, and 8 bases lay outside the gene matches. CDR1 is PRHDT and CDR2 is FYEKMQ in the germline V gene (reference sequence). CDR3 length: 16 residues.

The V and J genes are TRBV7-3 and TRBJ2-2; 8 bases agree with TRBD2. V was clipped by 5 bases and J by 5 bases; unmatched bases: 7. Germline V CDR1 and CDR2: SGHTA, FQGTGA. The CDR3 has 15 residues. CDR3 loop: CASSQTGGRTGELFF. CDR3 DNA sequence: TGTGCCAGCAGCCAGACGGGGGGGCGGACCGGGGAGCTGTTTTTT.

This sequence joins TRBV30 and TRBJ1-1; TRBD1 might be the D (5 bases). This CDR3 is 14 amino acids long. Trimming left V 3 bases short and J 2 bases short, with 13 bases between. CDR1 and CDR2 from the germline V gene are GTSNPN and SVGIG (reference sequence). CDR3 DNA sequence: TGTGCCTGGAGAGAGACAGACTTTAACACTGAAGCTTTCTTT. Translated: CAWRETDFNTEAFF. Complete variable domain (other parts from reference TRBV30 and TRBJ1-1): SQTIHQWPATLVQPVGSPLSLECTVEGTSNPNLYWYRQAAGRGLQLLFYSVGIGQISSEVPQNLSASRPQDRQFILSSKKLLLSDSGFYLCAWRETDFNTEAFFGQGTRLTVV.

The J gene is TRBJ1-1, the V gene TRBV5-1; D not resolved. This CDR3 is 15 amino acids long. The germline gives CDR1 SGHRS, CDR2 YFSETQ. Trimming took 0 bases from V and 5 from J, leaving 14 bases between them. The CDR3, as DNA: TGCGCCAGCAGCTTGGGAGCAGGAGCGGGGACTGAAGCTTTCTTT. Protein product: CASSLGAGAGTEAFF. Supplemented by reference TRBV5-1 and TRBJ1-1, the full variable domain reads KAGVTQTPRYLIKTRGQQVTLSCSPISGHRSVSWYQQTPGQGLQFLFEYFSETQRNKGNFPGRFSGRQFSNSRSEMNVSTLELGDSALYLCASSLGAGAGTEAFFGQGTRLTVV.

The chain combines TRBV9 with TRBJ1-2; D is possibly TRBD1 (5 bases). CDR1 SGDLS and CDR2 YYNGEE come from the germline V gene. V lost 0 bases and J lost 5, with 14 bases in between. This CDR3 is 15 amino acids long. The CDR3 region has the DNA TGTGCCAGCAGCGTAGACCCACAGGTCCTATATGGCTACACCTTC. Its protein is CASSVDPQVLYGYTF.

The chain has TRBV28 and TRBJ2-5, with D hard to call. Trimming left V 6 bases short and J 2 bases short, with 7 bases between. The CDR3 runs 12 residues. Germline loops: CDR1 MDHEN, CDR2 SYDVKM. As DNA, the CDR3 is TGTGCCAGCAGCCCCTTGCAAGAGACCCAGTACTTC. Translation gives CASSPLQETQYF.

The table lists this clone with a few counts. This chain connects TRBV5-1 to TRBJ1-2; D uncertain. There are 13 residues in the CDR3. Germline-derived CDR1 and CDR2 are SGHRS and YFSETQ. Trimming removed 3 bases from V and 0 bases from J, with 6 bases in between. Written as DNA, the CDR3 is TGCGCCAGCAGCTCCGGGACTAACTATGGCTACACCTTC. Translating it yields CASSSGTNYGYTF.

The chain recombines TRBV7-9 with TRBJ1-1, with 7 nucleotides matching TRBD1. The CDR3 runs 12 residues. The J segment lost 11 bases and the V segment lost 5 bases, leaving 8 bases of the junction unmatched. Germline V gene sequence: CDR1 SEHNR, CDR2 FQNEAQ (reference sequence). In nucleotides, the CDR3 is TGTGCCAGCAGCGGACTCGGGACAGCCGCTTTCTTT. Translating it yields CASSGLGTAAFF.

The chain recombines TRBV11-2 with TRBJ2-3, with D possibly TRBD2 on 5 matching bases. V was clipped by 1 base and J by 2 bases, with 10 bases between them. CDR1 is SGHAT, CDR2 FQNNGV, per germline. The CDR3 is 15 residues long. The CDR3 loop reads CASSLVVGDTDTQYF. The CDR3 DNA reads TGTGCCAGCAGCTTAGTTGTGGGAGACACAGATACGCAGTATTTT.

The chain joins TRBV5-1 to TRBJ2-3; no definite D call. Germline V gene lookup returns CDR1 SGHRS and CDR2 YFSETQ. This CDR3 comprises 14 residues. V was trimmed by 4 bases and J by 1 base, leaving 10 bases between them. CDR3: CASSLDGGTDTQYF. The DNA for the CDR3 is TGCGCCAGCAGCCTGGACGGTGGCACAGATACGCAGTATTTT.

The CDR3 nucleotides read TGTGCCAGCAGTAGGGGACAGCACGCCTCCTACGAGCAGTACTTC. Translated, it gives CASSRGQHASYEQYF. This rearrangement joins TRBV6-1 to TRBJ2-7; 7 bases fit TRBD1. Germline V gives CDR1 MNHNS, CDR2 SASEGT. Trimming at V came to 5 bases and at J to 0 bases, leaving 7 bases not matched to a gene. This CDR3 is built from 15 residues.

This chain uses TRBV19 with TRBJ2-6; TRBD1 is a possible D gene (6 bases). Germline assignment: CDR1 LNHDA and CDR2 SQIVND (reference sequence). Deletions cut 6 bases from V and 1 base from J, with 10 bases between. This CDR3 is 15 amino acids long. CDR3 in amino acids: CASRDSSSGANVLTF. The CDR3 region has the DNA TGTGCCAGTAGGGACAGCTCTTCTGGGGCCAACGTCCTGACTTTC.

The chain links TRBV7-2 to TRBJ1-1; the D is unclear. This CDR3 has 15 amino acids. V lost 5 bases and J 5 bases, leaving 18 bases between the germline ends. In germline, CDR1 is SGHTA, CDR2 FQGNSA. In DNA, the CDR3 is TGTGCCAGCAGCCGGCGAGGAGGGCCGGGGACTGAAGCTTTCTTT. It translates to CASSRRGGPGTEAFF.

CDR3 nucleotides: TGTGCTAGTGGTTTGGTGGTTAGGGGACAGGGGGCCCGCAATCAGCCCCAGCATTTT. Translating gives CASGLVVRGQGARNQPQHF. V is TRBV12-5 and J is TRBJ1-5, with 12 bases identical to TRBD1. The germline V gene encodes CDR1 LGHNT and CDR2 FRNRAP. V lost 0 bases to trimming and J lost 2 bases; unmatched junction nucleotides: 8. This CDR3 contains 19 residues.

The V gene is TRBV7-2, the J gene TRBJ2-7, with D possibly TRBD1 on 5 matching bases. The CDR3 sequence is 12 residues long. The V end was cut by 5 bases, the J end by 6 bases, with 11 bases between. Germline V lookup: CDR1 SGHTA, CDR2 FQGNSA. The CDR3 sequence is CASSTQGGEQYF. As DNA, the CDR3 is TGTGCCAGCAGCACGCAGGGTGGCGAGCAGTACTTC.

The chain has TRBV18 and TRBJ1-1, with a weak D call TRBD1 (5 bases). CDR1 is KGHSH and CDR2 is LQKENI in the germline V gene. This CDR3 has 15 amino acids. V shed 2 bases and J shed 4 bases, with 14 bases lying between them. The CDR3 sequence is CASSPTAGSGTEAFF. CDR3 DNA sequence: TGTGCCAGCTCACCAACGGCAGGGTCAGGCACTGAAGCTTTCTTT.

This clone occurred once. This chain connects TRBV2 to TRBJ1-3; 8 bases are shared with TRBD1. CDR1 and CDR2 (germline): SNHLY, FYNNEI. The CDR3 covers 17 residues. V gave up 4 bases and J gave up 2 bases; unmatched junction bases: 10. The DNA of the CDR3 is TGTGCCAGCAGTGTTTTAAGGACAGGGTTTACTGGAAACACCATATATTTT. Protein: CASSVLRTGFTGNTIYF.

This clone was recorded once. The chain has TRBV6-1 and TRBJ2-7, with D perhaps matching TRBD1 (6 bases). The germline CDR1 and CDR2 sequences are MNHNS and SASEGT. Trimming stripped 9 bases from V and 4 bases from J, with 19 bases between. This CDR3 region has 14 residues. DNA of the CDR3: TGTGCCAGTCAGGGGAACAACCCCACTTACGAGCAGTACTTC. Translated: CASQGNNPTYEQYF.

The chain employs TRBV6-5 and TRBJ2-5; possibly TRBD1 for D (5 bases). With 4 bases removed from V and 5 bases from J, the gap between germline ends came to 11 bases. The CDR3 spans 13 residues. Germline V CDR1 and CDR2: MNHEY, SVGAGI. CDR3 amino acids: CASSSGITETQYF. CDR3 in DNA: TGTGCCAGCAGTTCAGGGATCACGGAGACCCAGTACTTC.

The chain is built from TRBV19 and TRBJ2-1, with a weak D call TRBD1 (5 bases). The germline V gene has CDR1 LNHDA and CDR2 SQIVND (reference sequence). The CDR3 has 16 residues. V lost 5 bases to trimming and J lost 4 bases, with 18 bases between them. The DNA of the CDR3 is TGTGCCAGTAGTTCCCCTGTTGGGGCCAGGTACAATGAGCAGTTCTTC. Protein sequence: CASSSPVGARYNEQFF.